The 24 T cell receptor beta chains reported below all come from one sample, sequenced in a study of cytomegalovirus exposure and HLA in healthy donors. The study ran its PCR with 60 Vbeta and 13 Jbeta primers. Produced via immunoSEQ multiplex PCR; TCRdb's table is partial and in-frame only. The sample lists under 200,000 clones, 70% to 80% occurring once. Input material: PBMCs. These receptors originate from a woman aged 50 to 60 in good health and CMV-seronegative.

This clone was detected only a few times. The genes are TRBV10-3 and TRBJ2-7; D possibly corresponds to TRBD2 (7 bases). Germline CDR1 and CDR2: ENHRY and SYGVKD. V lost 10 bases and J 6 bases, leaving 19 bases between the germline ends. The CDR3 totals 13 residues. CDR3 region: CATGAEGGGEQYF. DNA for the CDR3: TGTGCCACCGGGGCCGAGGGAGGGGGCGAGCAGTACTTC.

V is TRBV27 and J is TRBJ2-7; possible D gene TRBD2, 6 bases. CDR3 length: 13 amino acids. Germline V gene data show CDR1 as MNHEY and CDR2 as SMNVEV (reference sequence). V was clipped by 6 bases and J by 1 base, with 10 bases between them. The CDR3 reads CASSQRESYEQYF. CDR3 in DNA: TGTGCCAGCAGCCAACGGGAGTCCTACGAGCAGTACTTC.

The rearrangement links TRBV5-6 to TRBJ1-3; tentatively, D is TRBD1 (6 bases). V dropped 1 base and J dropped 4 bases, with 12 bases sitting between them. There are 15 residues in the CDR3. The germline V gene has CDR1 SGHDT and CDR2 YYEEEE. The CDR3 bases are TGTGCCAGCAGCTTGTGGGGGCCGGGAGGAAACACCATATATTTT. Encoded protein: CASSLWGPGGNTIYF. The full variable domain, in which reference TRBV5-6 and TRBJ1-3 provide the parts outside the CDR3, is DAGVTQSPTHLIKTRGQQVTLRCSPKSGHDTVSWYQQALGQGPQFIFQYYEEEERQRGNFPDRFSGHQFPNYSSELNVNALLLGDSALYLCASSLWGPGGNTIYFGEGSWLTVV.

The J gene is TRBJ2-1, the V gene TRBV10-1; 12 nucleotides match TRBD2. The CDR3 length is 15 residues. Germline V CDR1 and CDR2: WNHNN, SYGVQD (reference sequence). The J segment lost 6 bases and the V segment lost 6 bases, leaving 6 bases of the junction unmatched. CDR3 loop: CASRGSSGGGNEQFF. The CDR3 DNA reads TGCGCCAGCAGAGGATCTAGCGGGGGGGGCAATGAGCAGTTCTTC.

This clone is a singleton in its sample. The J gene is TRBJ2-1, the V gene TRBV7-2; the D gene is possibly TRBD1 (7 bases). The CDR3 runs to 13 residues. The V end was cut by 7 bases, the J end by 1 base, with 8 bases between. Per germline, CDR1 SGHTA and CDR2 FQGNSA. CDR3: CASTGGSYNEQFF. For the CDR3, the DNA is TGTGCCAGCACAGGGGGGTCCTACAATGAGCAGTTCTTC.

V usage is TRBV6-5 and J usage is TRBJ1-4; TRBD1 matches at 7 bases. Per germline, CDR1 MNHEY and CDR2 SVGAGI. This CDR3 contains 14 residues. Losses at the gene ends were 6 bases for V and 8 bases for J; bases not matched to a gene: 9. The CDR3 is CASRDRELREKLFF. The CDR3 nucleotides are TGTGCCAGCAGAGACAGGGAATTAAGGGAAAAACTGTTTTTT.

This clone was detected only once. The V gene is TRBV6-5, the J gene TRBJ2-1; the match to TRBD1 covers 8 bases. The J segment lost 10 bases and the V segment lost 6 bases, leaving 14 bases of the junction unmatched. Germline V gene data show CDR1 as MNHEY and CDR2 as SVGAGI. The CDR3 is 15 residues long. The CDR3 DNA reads TGTGCCAGCAGCCCGGACAGGGCCCCCCTCTGGGAGCAGTTCTTC. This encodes CASSPDRAPLWEQFF.

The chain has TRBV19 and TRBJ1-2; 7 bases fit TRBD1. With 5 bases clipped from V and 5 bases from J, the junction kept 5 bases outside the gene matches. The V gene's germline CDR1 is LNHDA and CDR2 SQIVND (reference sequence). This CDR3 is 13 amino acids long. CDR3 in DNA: TGTGCCAGTAGTGTCCAGGGGGTGTATGGCTACACCTTC. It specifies CASSVQGVYGYTF.

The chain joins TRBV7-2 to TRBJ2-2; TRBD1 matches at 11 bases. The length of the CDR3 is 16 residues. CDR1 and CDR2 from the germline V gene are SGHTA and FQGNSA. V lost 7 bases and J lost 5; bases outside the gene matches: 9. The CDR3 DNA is TGTGCCAGCATCCGCCAGGGACAGGGGGGAACCGGGGAGCTGTTTTTT. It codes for CASIRQGQGGTGELFF.

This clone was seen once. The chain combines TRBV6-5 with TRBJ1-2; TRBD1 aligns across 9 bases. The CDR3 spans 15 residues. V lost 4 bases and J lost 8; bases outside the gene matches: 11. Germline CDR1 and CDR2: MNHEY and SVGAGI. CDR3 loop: CASSSTWTGEWGYTF. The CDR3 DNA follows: TGTGCCAGCAGTTCAACTTGGACAGGGGAATGGGGCTACACCTTC.

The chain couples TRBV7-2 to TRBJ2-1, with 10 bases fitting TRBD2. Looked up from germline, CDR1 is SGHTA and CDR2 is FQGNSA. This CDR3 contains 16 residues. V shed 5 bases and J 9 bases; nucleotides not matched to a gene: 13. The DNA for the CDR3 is TGTGCCAGCAGCGATAATCTAGCGGGGGCCGGCAGTGAGCAGTTCTTC. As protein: CASSDNLAGAGSEQFF.

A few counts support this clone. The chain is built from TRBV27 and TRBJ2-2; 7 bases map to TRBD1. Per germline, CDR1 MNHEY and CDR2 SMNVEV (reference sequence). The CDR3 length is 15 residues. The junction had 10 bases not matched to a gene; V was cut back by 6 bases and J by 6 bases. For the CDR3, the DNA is TGTGCCAGCAGACAACTGACAGGGTACGCCGGGGAGCTGTTTTTT. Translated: CASRQLTGYAGELFF.

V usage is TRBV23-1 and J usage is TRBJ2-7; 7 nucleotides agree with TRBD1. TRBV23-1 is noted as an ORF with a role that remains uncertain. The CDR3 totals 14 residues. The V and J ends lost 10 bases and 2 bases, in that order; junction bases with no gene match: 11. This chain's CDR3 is CATAPDRATYEQYF. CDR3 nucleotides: TGCGCCACCGCGCCTGACAGGGCGACCTACGAGCAGTACTTC.

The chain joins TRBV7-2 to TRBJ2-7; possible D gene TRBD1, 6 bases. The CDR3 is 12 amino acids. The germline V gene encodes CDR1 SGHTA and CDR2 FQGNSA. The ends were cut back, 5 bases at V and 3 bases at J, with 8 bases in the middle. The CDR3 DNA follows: TGTGCCAGCAGCCAGGACAGCTACGAGCAGTACTTC. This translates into CASSQDSYEQYF.

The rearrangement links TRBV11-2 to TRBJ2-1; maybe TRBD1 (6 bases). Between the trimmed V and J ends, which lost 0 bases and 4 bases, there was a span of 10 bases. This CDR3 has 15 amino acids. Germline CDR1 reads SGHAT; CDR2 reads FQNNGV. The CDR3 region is CASSLDAGAYNEQFF. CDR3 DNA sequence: TGTGCCAGCAGCTTAGATGCAGGGGCGTACAATGAGCAGTTCTTC.

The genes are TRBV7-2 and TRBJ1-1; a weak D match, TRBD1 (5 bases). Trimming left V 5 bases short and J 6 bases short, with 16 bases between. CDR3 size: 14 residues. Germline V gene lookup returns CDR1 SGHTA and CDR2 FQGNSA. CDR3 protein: CASSQTGLGAEAFF. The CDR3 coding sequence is TGTGCCAGCAGCCAAACCGGATTAGGGGCTGAAGCTTTCTTT.

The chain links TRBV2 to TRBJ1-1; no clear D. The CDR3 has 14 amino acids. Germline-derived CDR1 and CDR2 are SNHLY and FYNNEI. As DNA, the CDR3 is TGTGCTACCACCAACGCTACTAGAAACACTGAAGCTTTCTTT. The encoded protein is CATTNATRNTEAFF.

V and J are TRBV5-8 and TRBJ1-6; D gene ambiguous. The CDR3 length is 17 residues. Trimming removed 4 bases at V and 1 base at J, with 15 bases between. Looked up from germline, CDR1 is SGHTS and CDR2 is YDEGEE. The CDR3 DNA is TGTGCCAGCAGCCCCCCAGATCGGAGGTCCTATAATTCACCCCTCCACTTT. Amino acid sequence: CASSPPDRRSYNSPLHF.

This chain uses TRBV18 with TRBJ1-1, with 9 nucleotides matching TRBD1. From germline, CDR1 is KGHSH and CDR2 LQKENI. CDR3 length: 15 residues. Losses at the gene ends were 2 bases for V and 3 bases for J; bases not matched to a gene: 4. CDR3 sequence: CASSPWDRVDTEAFF. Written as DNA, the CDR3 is TGTGCCAGCTCACCATGGGACAGGGTAGACACTGAAGCTTTCTTT.

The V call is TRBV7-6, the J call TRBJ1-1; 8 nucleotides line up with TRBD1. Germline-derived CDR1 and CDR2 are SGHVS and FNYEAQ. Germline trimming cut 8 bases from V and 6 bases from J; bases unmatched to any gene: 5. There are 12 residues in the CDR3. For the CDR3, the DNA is TGTGCCAGCGGACAGGGCAAGTCTGAAGCTTTCTTT. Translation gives CASGQGKSEAFF.

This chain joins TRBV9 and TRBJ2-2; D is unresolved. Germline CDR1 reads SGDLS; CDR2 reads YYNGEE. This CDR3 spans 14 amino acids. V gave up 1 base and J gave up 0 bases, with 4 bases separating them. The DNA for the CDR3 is TGTGCCAGCAGCGTACAGTCGAACACCGGGGAGCTGTTTTTT. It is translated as CASSVQSNTGELFF.

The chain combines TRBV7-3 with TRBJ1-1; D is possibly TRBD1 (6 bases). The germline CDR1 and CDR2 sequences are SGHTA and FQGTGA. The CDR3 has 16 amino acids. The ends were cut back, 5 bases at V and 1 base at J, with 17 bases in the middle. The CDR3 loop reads CASSPYGGAQNTEAFF. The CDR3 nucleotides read TGTGCCAGCAGCCCCTATGGGGGGGCGCAGAACACTGAAGCTTTCTTT.

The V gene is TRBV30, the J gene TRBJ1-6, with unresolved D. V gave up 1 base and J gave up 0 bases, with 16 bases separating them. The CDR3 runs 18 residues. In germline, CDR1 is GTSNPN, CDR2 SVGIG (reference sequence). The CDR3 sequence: CAWSARRAGSSYNSPLHF. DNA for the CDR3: TGTGCCTGGAGTGCCCGGCGGGCCGGGAGCTCCTATAATTCACCCCTCCACTTT.

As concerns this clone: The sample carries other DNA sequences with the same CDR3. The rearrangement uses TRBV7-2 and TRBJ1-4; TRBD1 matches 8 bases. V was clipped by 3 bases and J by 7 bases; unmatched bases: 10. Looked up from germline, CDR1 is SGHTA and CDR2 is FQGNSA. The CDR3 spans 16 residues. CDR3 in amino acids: CASSFGTGGQGEKLFF. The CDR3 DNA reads TGTGCCAGCAGCTTTGGGACAGGTGGGCAGGGTGAAAAACTGTTTTTT.